Shown below are 24 T cell receptor beta chains from a single sample sequenced in a study of T cells in Graves' hyperthyroidism and ophthalmopathy. The investigators amplified TCR beta CDR3 regions from RNA transcripts. The HTBI primer set drove a first-round RT-PCR of the TCR CDR3. TCRdb called the multiplex PCR reads again in MiXCR, with one record for every CDR3 protein. The table records about 300,000 distinct CDR3 sequences, about an eighth of them present only once. The sequenced sample was blood. Receptors originate from a woman in her 30s with Graves' hyperthyroidism that later progressed to Graves' ophthalmopathy.

This clonotype was detected ten times or more. The chain combines TRBV7-3 with TRBJ2-5, with 10 positions matching TRBD2. V dropped 2 bases and J dropped 9; count of bases not matched to a gene: 6. Germline V gene lookup returns CDR1 SGHTA and CDR2 FQGTGA. CDR3 length equals 14 residues. CDR3 nucleotide sequence: TGTGCCAGCAGCTTACTAGCGGGAGAACCCCCCCAGTACTTC. It codes for CASSLLAGEPPQYF.

This clonotype was seen repeatedly, ten times or more. The gene calls are TRBV10-3 and TRBJ1-5, with TRBD1 identical over 7 bases. The length of the CDR3 is 14 residues. Germline V gives CDR1 ENHRY, CDR2 SYGVKD. Trimming removed 2 bases from V and 7 bases from J; junction bases left unmatched: 5. As DNA, the CDR3 is TGTGCCATCAGTGAGGGACAGGAAGTCCAGCCCCAGCATTTT. This translates into CAISEGQEVQPQHF.

The rearrangement uses TRBV7-9 and TRBJ2-2; D not resolved. Trimming stripped 5 bases from V and 5 bases from J, with 6 bases between. Germline CDR1 and CDR2: SEHNR and FQNEAQ (reference sequence). The CDR3 sequence is 12 residues long. The CDR3 sequence: CASSPFTGELFF. The CDR3 DNA reads as TGTGCCAGCAGCCCCTTTACCGGGGAGCTGTTTTTT.

This clonotype was observed once. The chain is built from TRBV9 and TRBJ2-2; D gene ambiguous. The CDR3 is 13 residues long. V shed 0 bases and J shed 7 bases, with 7 bases lying between them. Germline-derived CDR1 and CDR2 are SGDLS and YYNGEE. The CDR3 here is CASSVDGGGELFF. In DNA form, the CDR3 reads TGTGCCAGCAGCGTAGATGGTGGCGGGGAGCTGTTTTTT.

This clonotype was detected a few times. The J gene is TRBJ2-2, the V gene TRBV9; TRBD2 aligns across 11 bases. V was clipped by 0 bases and J by 6 bases; unmatched bases: 7. The CDR3 totals 17 residues. Germline-derived CDR1 and CDR2 are SGDLS and YYNGEE. CDR3 nucleotides: TGTGCCAGCAGCGTAGTAGCGGGAGGGCCTATCGCCGGGGAGCTGTTTTTT. Protein: CASSVVAGGPIAGELFF.

This clonotype showed up many times. The rearrangement uses TRBV5-5 and TRBJ2-7; D is ambiguous. CDR1 is SGHKS and CDR2 is YYEKEE in the germline V gene (reference sequence). This CDR3 is built from 12 residues. V shed 1 base and J shed 6 bases, with 8 bases lying between them. The CDR3 coding sequence is TGTGCCAGCAGCTTGCCTTTGGCCGAGCAGTACTTC. It encodes CASSLPLAEQYF.

This chain uses TRBV24-1 with TRBJ2-1; 8 bases match TRBD2. CDR1 KGHDR and CDR2 SFDVKD come from the germline V gene. CDR3 length equals 15 residues. Trimming took 4 bases from V and 8 from J; bases not matched to a gene: 9. The CDR3, as DNA: TGTGCCACCAGTGAGGGGAGCGGGAGTTGGGATGAGCAGTTCTTC. Its protein is CATSEGSGSWDEQFF.

This clonotype was counted at least ten times. This chain connects TRBV6-1 to TRBJ2-1, with TRBD2 identical over 8 bases. Germline V gene lookup returns CDR1 MNHNS and CDR2 SASEGT. Losses at the gene ends were 5 bases for V and 0 bases for J; bases not matched to a gene: 12. This CDR3 spans 18 amino acids. In DNA form, the CDR3 reads TGTGCCAGCAGTTCCCGCCTGCTAGCGGGCAGCTCCTACAATGAGCAGTTCTTC. Amino acid sequence: CASSSRLLAGSSYNEQFF.

This clonotype was seen repeatedly, ten times or more. CDR3 DNA: TGTGCCAGCAGTTACCTGGGACTAGCGGGAGGGCCCCGCAATGAGCAGTTCTTC. It yields the protein CASSYLGLAGGPRNEQFF. The chain has TRBV6-1 and TRBJ2-1; 16 bases are shared with TRBD2. V gave up 5 bases and J gave up 6 bases; unmatched junction bases: 10. Germline CDR1 is MNHNS and CDR2 is SASEGT. The CDR3 has 18 residues.

This clonotype was seen more than once but under ten times. The rearrangement links TRBV10-3 to TRBJ1-5, with D perhaps matching TRBD1 (5 bases). The CDR3 covers 15 residues. V lost 10 bases to trimming and J lost 0 bases, with 16 bases between them. The germline V gene has CDR1 ENHRY and CDR2 SYGVKD. This chain's CDR3 is CATQVADNSNQPQHF. CDR3 bases: TGTGCCACCCAAGTTGCGGACAATAGCAATCAGCCCCAGCATTTT.

This clonotype was seen repeatedly, ten times or more. This CDR3 reads CASSLQGKGLYEQYF. The CDR3 DNA is TGTGCCAGCAGCCTGCAGGGGAAAGGACTCTACGAGCAGTACTTC. The V call is TRBV14, the J call TRBJ2-7, with a tentative D call TRBD1 (6 bases). Germline CDR1 SGHDN, CDR2 FVKESK. The V end was cut by 4 bases, the J end by 3 bases, with 16 bases between. The CDR3 consists of 15 residues.

V and J are TRBV27 and TRBJ2-6; no clear D gene. CDR1 is MNHEY, CDR2 SMNVEV, per germline (reference sequence). This CDR3 has 14 amino acids. The V end lost 3 bases, the J end lost 3 bases, and 6 bases lay between the germline ends. The DNA of the CDR3 is TGTGCCAGCAGTTTTATTGGTGGGGCCAACGTCCTGACTTTC. Encoded protein: CASSFIGGANVLTF.

Worth noting for this clonotype: The germline gene is not matched at one end of the junction; a read error may be the cause. CDR3 DNA: TGTGCCAGCAGGCCCCTGGCGGGAGTTCTGGGGGCTGACTTC. Translation: CASRPLAGVLGADF. This chain connects TRBV2 to TRBJ2-6, with a possible D match to TRBD2 (7 bases). Germline values: CDR1 SNHLY, CDR2 FYNNEI. The CDR3 extends over 14 amino acids.

V gene TRBV4-3 combines with J gene TRBJ1-1, with D perhaps TRBD1 (5 bases). V was pared by 0 bases and J by 7 bases, with 12 bases between. The CDR3 runs to 14 residues. Looked up from germline, CDR1 is LGHNA and CDR2 is YSLEER. CDR3 in amino acids: CASSQDHEGIEAFF. The DNA of the CDR3 is TGCGCCAGCAGCCAAGATCATGAGGGGATTGAAGCTTTCTTT.

This clonotype was observed many times. V and J are TRBV28 and TRBJ1-5; the D gene is possibly TRBD1 (5 bases). The CDR3 is 15 amino acids. The germline gives CDR1 MDHEN, CDR2 SYDVKM. Trimming stripped 6 bases from V and 0 bases from J, with 12 bases between. CDR3 in DNA: TGTGCCAGCAGATCTACAGGATTTAGCAATCAGCCCCAGCATTTT. Protein sequence: CASRSTGFSNQPQHF. Using reference TRBV28 and TRBJ1-5 for the parts outside the CDR3, the full variable domain is DVKVTQSSRYLVKRTGEKVFLECVQDMDHENMFWYRQDPGLGLRLIYFSYDVKMKEKGDIPEGYSVSREKKERFSLILESASTNQTSMYLCASRSTGFSNQPQHFGDGTRLSIL.

There are many counts of this clonotype. The chain couples TRBV5-1 to TRBJ2-2, with 14 bases lining up with TRBD2. CDR1 is SGHRS and CDR2 is YFSETQ in the germline V gene. CDR3 length: 15 amino acids. Trimming removed 4 bases from V and 6 bases from J; junction bases left unmatched: 2. DNA for the CDR3: TGCGCCAGCAGCCCGGGACTAGCGGGAGCCGGGGAGCTGTTTTTT. Its translation: CASSPGLAGAGELFF.

This clonotype occurred many times. The CDR3 DNA follows: TGTGCCAGCAGACTAAATAGATACGAGCAGTACTTC. Translating it yields CASRLNRYEQYF. V is TRBV28 and J is TRBJ2-7; D remains ambiguous. Germline V gives CDR1 MDHEN, CDR2 SYDVKM. V was pared by 6 bases and J by 4 bases, with 10 bases between. The CDR3 extends over 12 amino acids.

This rearrangement joins TRBV5-4 to TRBJ1-3; maybe TRBD1 (6 bases). This CDR3 has 14 amino acids. V dropped 10 bases and J dropped 0 bases, with 14 bases sitting between them. Looked up from germline, CDR1 is SGHNT and CDR2 is YYREEE (reference sequence). The CDR3 is CAVQGSGSGNTIYF. CDR3 DNA: TGTGCCGTACAGGGAAGCGGCTCTGGAAACACCATATATTTT.

This clonotype was detected ten times or more. J is TRBJ2-3 and V is TRBV20-1; perhaps TRBD2 as D (5 bases). CDR1 and CDR2 from the germline V gene are DFQATT and SNEGSKA (reference sequence). V was shortened by 3 bases and J by 6 bases, with 16 bases between the two germline ends. CDR3 length: 14 amino acids. The CDR3 loop is CSASQTYSGDTQYF. For the CDR3, the DNA is TGCAGTGCTAGCCAGACCTACTCGGGGGATACGCAGTATTTT.

This clonotype was detected ten times or more. CDR3 DNA: TGTGCCAGCAGTTACCCGGGACAGGGTTCGAGCAATCAGCCCCAGCATTTT. Protein sequence: CASSYPGQGSSNQPQHF. V usage is TRBV6-2 or TRBV6-3 and J usage is TRBJ1-5; 9 nucleotides match TRBD1. Unmatched junction bases numbered 6, after V lost 2 bases and J lost 1 base. CDR1 is MNHEY, CDR2 SVGEGT, per germline. The CDR3 length is 17 residues.

This clonotype was counted many times. This rearrangement joins TRBV30 to TRBJ2-7; D is possibly TRBD1 or TRBD2 (5 bases each). CDR3 size: 14 residues. The germline V gene has CDR1 GTSNPN and CDR2 SVGIG (reference sequence). V lost 2 bases and J 2 bases, leaving 13 bases between the germline ends. The DNA for the CDR3 is TGTGCCTGGAGTCCAACGAGGGGAACCTACGAGCAGTACTTC. As protein: CAWSPTRGTYEQYF.

V gene TRBV28 combines with J gene TRBJ1-5; tentatively, D is TRBD1 (5 bases). There are 14 residues in the CDR3. V was clipped by 8 bases and J by 2 bases, with 13 bases between them. Per germline, CDR1 MDHEN and CDR2 SYDVKM. CDR3 bases: TGTGCCAGCGAGCTCCGGGACGGCAATCAGCCCCAGCATTTT. Translation gives CASELRDGNQPQHF.

This clonotype has more than one count but fewer than ten. V usage is TRBV20-1 and J usage is TRBJ2-7; TRBD1 agrees at 10 bases. The V gene end was trimmed by 0 bases and the J gene end by 4 bases; junction bases not matched to a gene: 6. There are 15 residues in the CDR3. The germline V gene has CDR1 DFQATT and CDR2 SNEGSKA (reference sequence). The CDR3 loop reads CSARERTGGWYEQYF. DNA for the CDR3: TGCAGTGCTAGAGAGAGGACAGGGGGTTGGTACGAGCAGTACTTC.

V gene TRBV20-1 combines with J gene TRBJ2-1, with 12 bases identical to TRBD1. The length of the CDR3 is 15 residues. V shed 5 bases, J shed 6 bases, and the junction held 8 bases outside the gene matches. CDR1 DFQATT and CDR2 SNEGSKA come from the germline V gene (reference sequence). The CDR3 nucleotides read TGCAGTGCTGCTGGGGGACAGGGGGCTTTCAATGAGCAGTTCTTC. Encoded protein: CSAAGGQGAFNEQFF.